The text below deals with one T cell receptor beta chain. Methods used by the authors: For nucleated cells, counts were estimated from reference gene primer amplification. Only in-frame clones appear in the TCRdb table, and some are missing; sequencing was by immunoSEQ multiplex PCR. That table furnishes V, J and clone size, whereas the DNA furnished D and trimming. The sample lists more than 50,000 clones; around 90% were seen once. These data originate in a study of blood T cell repertoires in COVID-19. Study-level background: The United States, Italy and Spain were the sources of the acute and convalescent COVID-19 samples.

CDR1 is MGHRA, CDR2 YSYEKL, per germline. J was trimmed by 8 bases and V by 4 bases; bases with no gene match: 11. This CDR3 region has 17 residues. Sequenced input: peripheral blood. The receptor's source is a human donor in a cohort sampled during active COVID-19. V and J are TRBV4-1 and TRBJ1-6; 10 bases are shared with TRBD1. CDR3 region: CASSPGMTGGADSPLHF. The CDR3 region has the DNA TGCGCCAGCAGCCCAGGTATGACAGGGGGCGCGGATTCACCCCTCCACTTT.